This T cell receptor (beta chain) was recorded in a study of shared clonotypes between healthy human individuals. Study-wide context: Per donor, three plates held CD4 naive cells, three held CD4 memory, two held CD8 naive and one held CD8 memory. Study outcomes and limitations: Several donors held approximately 5% of naive CD4 clonotypes in common.

Using immunoSEQ multiplex PCR, the repertoire was profiled, and TCRdb retains in-frame clones only, with some absent. Of about 2.4 million clones in the sample, 80% to 95% are singletons; the top ten hold about 0.34%. All the donors were Caucasian adults who lived in Nashville, Tennessee. With regard to this clone: Its antigen is unidentified. Other DNA variants within this sample encode the same CDR3.

The CDR3 has 15 residues. Per germline, CDR1 SGHRS and CDR2 YFSETQ. V lost 4 bases, J lost 6 bases, and 8 bases stayed unmatched. The clonotype was recovered from a man between 18 and 29 years old in good health. Some clones in this sample may be carry-over from other donors' samples. This chain connects TRBV5-1 to TRBJ2-3; 10 nucleotides match TRBD2. Material for sequencing was naive CD4+ T cells from PBMCs. Indicated subset: CD45RA+ positively selected. The chain's CDR3 is CASSPGLAGVDTQYF. The CDR3 DNA reads TGCGCCAGCAGCCCGGGTCTAGCGGGAGTGGATACGCAGTATTTT.